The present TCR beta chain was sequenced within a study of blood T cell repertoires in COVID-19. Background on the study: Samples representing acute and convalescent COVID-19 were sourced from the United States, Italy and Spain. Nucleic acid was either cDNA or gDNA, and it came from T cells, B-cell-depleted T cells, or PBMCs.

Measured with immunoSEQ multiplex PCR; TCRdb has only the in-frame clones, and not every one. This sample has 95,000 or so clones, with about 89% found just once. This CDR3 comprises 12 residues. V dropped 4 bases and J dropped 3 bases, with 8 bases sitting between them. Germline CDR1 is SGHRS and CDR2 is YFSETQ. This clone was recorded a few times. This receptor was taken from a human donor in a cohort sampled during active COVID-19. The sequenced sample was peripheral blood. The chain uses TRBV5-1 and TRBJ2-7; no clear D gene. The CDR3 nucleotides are TGCGCCAGCAGCGACACATTCTACGAGCAGTACTTC. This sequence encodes CASSDTFYEQYF.